The next 31 T cell receptor beta chains were all read from a single sample in a study of T cells in Graves' hyperthyroidism and ophthalmopathy. TCR beta CDR3 regions were amplified from RNA. The TCR CDR3 was amplified in a first-round RT-PCR using the HTBI primer set. Using its own MiXCR run on the multiplex PCR reads, TCRdb lists one record per CDR3 protein. The table includes about 400,000 distinct CDR3 sequences, 15% detected once. The sequencing input was blood. All receptors come from a woman aged 25 to 39 with Graves' hyperthyroidism.

Many counts were recorded for this clonotype. The chain joins TRBV28 to TRBJ1-2; 8 bases line up with TRBD1. V trimming: 4 bases; J trimming: 5 bases; junction bases outside the gene matches: 9. Germline V gives CDR1 MDHEN, CDR2 SYDVKM. The CDR3 runs 15 residues. The CDR3 protein is CASSSGTGDLYGYTF. The CDR3, as DNA: TGTGCCAGCAGTTCTGGGACAGGTGACCTATATGGCTACACCTTC.

This clonotype was seen just once. A much larger clone lies a single base off, so this may be a read error. V usage is TRBV5-1 and J usage is TRBJ1-5, with a tentative D call TRBD1 (6 bases). The CDR3 covers 19 residues. Trimming shortened V by 0 bases and J by 0 bases, and 19 bases separated the two germline ends. Germline CDR1 SGHRS, CDR2 YFSETQ. The CDR3 loop reads CASSLAHRGALCSNQPQHF. For the CDR3, the DNA is TGCGCCAGCAGCTTGGCCCATCGGGGGGCGCTTTGTAGCAATCAGCCCCAGCATTTT.

This clonotype was detected a few times. The V and J genes are TRBV30 and TRBJ1-3; a weak D match, TRBD1 (6 bases). The length of the CDR3 is 16 residues. Germline loops: CDR1 GTSNPN, CDR2 SVGIG (reference sequence). Between the trimmed V and J ends, which lost 5 bases and 0 bases, there was a span of 17 bases. CDR3 region: CAWSLQGGSSGNTIYF. The CDR3 DNA reads TGTGCCTGGTCCCTCCAAGGGGGTTCCTCTGGAAACACCATATATTTT.

This clonotype turned up a few times. The CDR3 region is CASSYSDRLSGANVLTF. The CDR3 DNA reads TGTGCCAGCAGTTACTCGGACAGACTCTCTGGGGCCAACGTCCTGACTTTC. J is TRBJ2-6 and V is TRBV6-6; possible D gene TRBD1, 6 bases. V was clipped by 0 bases and J by 0 bases, with 9 bases between them. This CDR3 region has 17 residues. Germline lookup yields CDR1 MNHNY and CDR2 SVGAGI (reference sequence).

The rearrangement joins TRBV6-1 to TRBJ2-5; possible D gene TRBD1, 6 bases. The CDR3 runs 14 residues. The V and J ends lost 6 bases and 1 base respectively, with 12 bases between them. Germline V gene sequence: CDR1 MNHNS, CDR2 SASEGT. In nucleotides, the CDR3 is TGTGCCAGCAGCCGGGGACACATCCAAGAGACCCAGTACTTC. Translating it yields CASSRGHIQETQYF.

The sample holds many counts of this clonotype. The CDR3 is CASSETGTGVYNEQFF. Here the CDR3 DNA reads TGCGCCAGCAGTGAGACTGGGACAGGGGTCTACAATGAGCAGTTCTTC. This chain uses TRBV10-1 with TRBJ2-1, with 10 bases aligning to TRBD1. The J segment lost 3 bases and the V segment lost 2 bases, leaving 4 bases of the junction unmatched. Looked up from germline, CDR1 is WNHNN and CDR2 is SYGVQD (reference sequence). The CDR3 contains 16 residues.

The chain employs TRBV5-5 and TRBJ2-7, with 10 bases lining up with TRBD1. CDR3 size: 15 residues. Germline CDR1 and CDR2: SGHKS and YYEKEE (reference sequence). V was clipped by 1 base and J by 2 bases; unmatched bases: 3. The CDR3 region is CASSLRGTGAYEQYF. The CDR3 DNA reads TGTGCCAGCAGCTTGAGAGGGACAGGGGCCTACGAGCAGTACTTC.

The chain uses TRBV5-5 and TRBJ2-2; TRBD2 agrees at 11 bases. The germline V gene encodes CDR1 SGHKS and CDR2 YYEKEE (reference sequence). This CDR3 is built from 17 residues. With 3 bases clipped from V and 6 bases from J, the junction kept 10 bases outside the gene matches. Here the CDR3 DNA reads TGTGCCAGCAGCTGGGGACTAGCGGAGATAGGGGCCGGGGAGCTGTTTTTT. Its protein is CASSWGLAEIGAGELFF.

This rearrangement joins TRBV6-1 to TRBJ1-6, with D tentatively TRBD1 (5 bases). The CDR3 is made up of 14 amino acids. V shed 7 bases and J shed 3 bases, with 10 bases lying between them. Germline CDR1 is MNHNS and CDR2 is SASEGT. In DNA, the CDR3 is TGTGCCAGCAAACCACAGGACTATAATTCACCCCTCCACTTT. This sequence encodes CASKPQDYNSPLHF.

This clonotype showed up many times. J is TRBJ2-7 and V is TRBV2; possibly TRBD1 or TRBD2 for D (5 bases each). V was trimmed by 6 bases and J by 0 bases, leaving 9 bases between them. CDR1 is SNHLY, CDR2 FYNNEI, per germline. The CDR3 length is 13 residues. CDR3 sequence reads: CASRVGASYEQYF. In nucleotides, the CDR3 is TGTGCCAGCAGAGTCGGGGCCTCCTACGAGCAGTACTTC. Using reference TRBV2 and TRBJ2-7 for the parts outside the CDR3, the full variable domain is EPEVTQTPSHQVTQMGQEVILRCVPISNHLYFYWYRQILGQKVEFLVSFYNNEISEKSEIFDDQFSVERPDGSNFTLKIRSTKLEDSAMYFCASRVGASYEQYFGPGTRLTVT.

There are a few counts of this clonotype. The chain carries TRBV6-8 and TRBJ2-1; D is possibly TRBD1 or TRBD2 (6 bases each). The CDR3 is 17 amino acids. The V end lost 0 bases, the J end lost 8 bases, and 20 bases lay between the germline ends. Germline assignment: CDR1 MNHGY and CDR2 SAAAGT. DNA for the CDR3: TGTGCCAGCAGTTACTCGCAGACTGCGGGGACACCTCATGAGCAGTTCTTC. As protein: CASSYSQTAGTPHEQFF.

CDR3: CASSQELRVGEAFF. In nucleotides, the CDR3 is TGTGCCAGCAGCCAAGAGCTGCGGGTGGGTGAAGCTTTCTTT. This chain joins TRBV4-2 and TRBJ1-1; D gene unclear. V shed 0 bases and J shed 7 bases, with 12 bases lying between them. CDR1 and CDR2 from the germline V gene are LGHNA and YNFKEQ. This CDR3 is 14 amino acids long.

The CDR3 loop is CASDGTSSGNTIYF. The CDR3 DNA reads TGTGCCAGCGATGGGACTAGCTCTGGAAACACCATATATTTT. This sequence joins TRBV6-1 and TRBJ1-3, with D perhaps matching TRBD1 (5 bases). The CDR3 loop spans 14 amino acids. Trimming pared 8 bases from V and 0 bases from J, leaving 11 bases between. CDR1 and CDR2 from the germline V gene are MNHNS and SASEGT.

This clonotype has ten or more counts. The junction does not match germline at one end; this may be a read error. The genes are TRBV3-1 and TRBJ2-7; TRBD2 aligns across 10 bases. CDR3 size: 19 residues. CDR1 is LGHDT and CDR2 is YNNKEL in the germline V gene (reference sequence). The CDR3 sequence is CASSQEGALAGGSPYEQYF. CDR3 DNA: TGTGCCAGCAGTCAAGAAGGGGCGTTAGCGGGAGGCTCCCCCTACGAGCAGTACTTC.

This clonotype has ten or more counts. The gene calls are TRBV27 and TRBJ2-7; perhaps TRBD2 as D (5 bases). The germline gives CDR1 MNHEY, CDR2 SMNVEV (reference sequence). V shed 5 bases and J shed 3 bases, with 14 bases lying between them. The CDR3 loop spans 14 amino acids. For the CDR3, the DNA is TGTGCCAGCAGTCTCATGGGAGTAGACTACGAGCAGTACTTC. This translates into CASSLMGVDYEQYF.

This clonotype showed up many times. The chain employs TRBV12-3 or TRBV12-4 and TRBJ2-1, with 8 bases aligning to TRBD2. V dropped 5 bases and J dropped 0; count of bases not matched to a gene: 9. This CDR3 contains 17 residues. CDR3 protein: CASSRTSRSLSYNEQFF. In DNA form, the CDR3 reads TGTGCCAGCAGTCGGACTAGCAGAAGCCTCTCCTACAATGAGCAGTTCTTC.

This clonotype was recorded many times. The V call is TRBV28, the J call TRBJ2-1; D gene unclear. The germline V and J ends were trimmed by 3 bases and 5 bases, with 5 bases remaining between them. Germline lookup yields CDR1 MDHEN and CDR2 SYDVKM. This CDR3 is built from 12 residues. The CDR3 DNA sequence: TGTGCCAGCAGTTTGGAACACAATGAGCAGTTCTTC. Its protein product is CASSLEHNEQFF.

This chain uses TRBV25-1 with TRBJ2-2, with 10 bases matching TRBD2. The CDR3 has 17 amino acids. The germline gives CDR1 MGHDK, CDR2 SYGVNS. The V gene end was trimmed by 5 bases and the J gene end by 4 bases; junction bases not matched to a gene: 10. CDR3 sequence (DNA): TGTGCCAGCAGTCCGCCCCTAGCGGGAGTGGGCACCGGGGAGCTGTTTTTT. It translates to CASSPPLAGVGTGELFF.

This clonotype was detected ten times or more. The CDR3 nucleotides read TGTGCCAGCAGCGACGGAAACGGACAGGAGACCCAGTACTTC. Its translation: CASSDGNGQETQYF. This sequence joins TRBV9 and TRBJ2-5; possibly TRBD1 for D (6 bases). The CDR3 loop spans 14 amino acids. Trimming cost V 3 bases and J 5 bases, with 14 bases left between them. Germline CDR1 and CDR2: SGDLS and YYNGEE.

J is TRBJ2-7 and V is TRBV30, with D perhaps TRBD2 (6 bases). Per germline, CDR1 GTSNPN and CDR2 SVGIG (reference sequence). The CDR3 sequence is 14 residues long. Trimming left V 3 bases short and J 3 bases short, with 15 bases between. The CDR3 DNA follows: TGTGCCTGGAGCTCTAGCGAGACGGGCTACGAGCAGTACTTC. Protein product: CAWSSSETGYEQYF.

The chain links TRBV20-1 to TRBJ2-3; 10 bases fit TRBD2. Trimming removed 5 bases from V and 4 bases from J; junction bases left unmatched: 3. From germline, CDR1 is DFQATT and CDR2 SNEGSKA (reference sequence). This CDR3 has 13 amino acids. CDR3 residues: CSAGTSVADTQYF. CDR3 in DNA: TGCAGTGCTGGGACTAGCGTGGCAGATACGCAGTATTTT.

This clonotype was seen only once. The rearrangement uses TRBV28 and TRBJ1-4; D is unresolved. Looked up from germline, CDR1 is MDHEN and CDR2 is SYDVKM. Trimming cost V 6 bases and J 14 bases, with 19 bases left between them. CDR3 length: 13 amino acids. CDR3 residues: CASRDQMKGFLFF. CDR3 in DNA: TGTGCCAGCAGAGATCAAATGAAGGGTTTTCTGTTTTTT.

This clonotype was seen many times. V gene TRBV28 combines with J gene TRBJ2-3, with TRBD2 identical over 10 bases. J was trimmed by 9 bases and V by 6 bases; bases with no gene match: 6. Germline CDR1 is MDHEN and CDR2 is SYDVKM. The CDR3 contains 13 residues. CDR3 residues: CASRSLAGDTQYF. The DNA of the CDR3 is TGTGCCAGCAGGTCCCTAGCGGGAGACACGCAGTATTTT.

This clonotype has more than one count but fewer than ten. The V and J genes are TRBV6-1 and TRBJ2-4; D remains ambiguous. Trimming removed 2 bases at V and 8 bases at J, with 16 bases between. The CDR3 runs to 15 residues. In germline, CDR1 is MNHNS, CDR2 SASEGT. Here the CDR3 DNA reads TGTGCCAGCAGTGAATGGAACGGGCCCGTAGACATTCAGTACTTC. Its translation: CASSEWNGPVDIQYF.

This clonotype occurred many times. The chain combines TRBV11-2 with TRBJ2-3; 13 bases match TRBD2. CDR1 is SGHAT, CDR2 FQNNGV, per germline. This CDR3 comprises 16 residues. V trimming: 4 bases; J trimming: 1 base; junction bases outside the gene matches: 2. The CDR3 here is CASSWTSGSRTDTQYF. CDR3 sequence (DNA): TGTGCCAGCAGCTGGACTAGCGGGAGTCGCACAGATACGCAGTATTTT.

Only a few counts were recorded for this clonotype. The gene calls are TRBV6-2 or TRBV6-3 and TRBJ2-5; D remains ambiguous. Germline CDR1 reads MNHEY; CDR2 reads SVGEGT. This CDR3 region has 16 residues. The V end lost 6 bases, the J end lost 2 bases, and 19 bases lay between the germline ends. CDR3 in amino acids: CASSHRAGRRQETQYF. The CDR3 DNA reads as TGTGCCAGCAGCCACCGAGCAGGTCGGCGGCAAGAGACCCAGTACTTC.

This clonotype was counted a few times. The chain's CDR3 is CASRTSGTRWANNEQFF. In nucleotides, the CDR3 is TGTGCCAGCAGGACTAGCGGGACAAGGTGGGCCAACAATGAGCAGTTCTTC. The chain uses TRBV6-1 and TRBJ2-1; 11 nucleotides line up with TRBD2. With 6 bases clipped from V and 5 bases from J, the junction kept 12 bases outside the gene matches. The CDR3 is made up of 17 amino acids. Germline values: CDR1 MNHNS, CDR2 SASEGT.

This chain uses TRBV20-1 with TRBJ2-2; the D gene is possibly TRBD1 (5 bases). V was shortened by 5 bases and J by 5 bases, with 12 bases between the two germline ends. The germline CDR1 and CDR2 sequences are DFQATT and SNEGSKA (reference sequence). The CDR3 extends over 13 amino acids. CDR3 protein: CSAGRSGTGELFF. The CDR3, as DNA: TGCAGTGCTGGGCGGTCAGGGACCGGGGAGCTGTTTTTT.

The chain combines TRBV10-3 with TRBJ2-5; 7 bases align to TRBD1. Germline assignment: CDR1 ENHRY and CDR2 SYGVKD. The V segment lost 6 bases and the J segment 1 base; nucleotides outside the gene matches: 8. The CDR3 totals 15 residues. CDR3 bases: TGTGCCATCAGCTCAGGACAGGCCCCCCAAGAGACCCAGTACTTC. It encodes CAISSGQAPQETQYF.

This clonotype was recorded many times. The V gene is TRBV5-1, the J gene TRBJ2-1; 7 bases align to TRBD1. V trimming: 0 bases; J trimming: 8 bases; junction bases outside the gene matches: 11. Germline values: CDR1 SGHRS, CDR2 YFSETQ. The CDR3 contains 16 residues. CDR3 DNA sequence: TGCGCCAGCAGCTTGGCCACGAAGGGGGCGCACGATGAGCAGTTCTTC. This translates into CASSLATKGAHDEQFF.

CDR3 nucleotides: TGCGCCAGCAGCCCAGTCGGGGGGGCCTACAATGAGCAGTTCTTC. Residues: CASSPVGGAYNEQFF. The chain employs TRBV10-1 and TRBJ2-1, with 8 bases identical to TRBD2. This CDR3 is 15 amino acids long. The germline CDR1 and CDR2 sequences are WNHNN and SYGVQD (reference sequence). V was clipped by 6 bases and J by 2 bases; unmatched bases: 6.